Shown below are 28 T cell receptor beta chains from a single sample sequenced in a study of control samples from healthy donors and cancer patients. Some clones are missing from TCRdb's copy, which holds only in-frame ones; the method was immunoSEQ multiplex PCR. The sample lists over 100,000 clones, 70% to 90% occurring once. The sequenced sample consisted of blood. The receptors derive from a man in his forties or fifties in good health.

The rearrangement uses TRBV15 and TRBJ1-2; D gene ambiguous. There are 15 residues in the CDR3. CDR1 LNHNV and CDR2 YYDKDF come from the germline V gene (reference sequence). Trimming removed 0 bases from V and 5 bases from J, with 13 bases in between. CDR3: CATSRDRITTYGYTF. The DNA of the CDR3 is TGTGCCACCAGCAGAGATCGTATCACAACGTATGGCTACACCTTC.

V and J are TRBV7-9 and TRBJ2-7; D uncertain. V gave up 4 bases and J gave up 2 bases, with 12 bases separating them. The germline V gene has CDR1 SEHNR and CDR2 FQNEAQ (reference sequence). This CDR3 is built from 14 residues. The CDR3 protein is CASSSPTTPYEQYF. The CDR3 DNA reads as TGTGCCAGCAGCTCACCTACGACACCCTACGAGCAGTACTTC. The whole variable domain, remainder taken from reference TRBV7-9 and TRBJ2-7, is DTGVSQNPRHKITKRGQNVTFRCDPISEHNRLYWYRQTLGQGPEFLTYFQNEAQLEKSRLLSDRFSAERPKGSFSTLEIQRTEQGDSAMYLCASSSPTTPYEQYFGPGTRLTVT.

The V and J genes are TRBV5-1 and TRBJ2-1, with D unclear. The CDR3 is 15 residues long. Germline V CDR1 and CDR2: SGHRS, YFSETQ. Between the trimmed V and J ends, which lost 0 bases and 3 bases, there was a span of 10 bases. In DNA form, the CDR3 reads TGCGCCAGCAGCTTGGCCATTGGGCGCTACAATGAGCAGTTCTTC. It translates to CASSLAIGRYNEQFF.

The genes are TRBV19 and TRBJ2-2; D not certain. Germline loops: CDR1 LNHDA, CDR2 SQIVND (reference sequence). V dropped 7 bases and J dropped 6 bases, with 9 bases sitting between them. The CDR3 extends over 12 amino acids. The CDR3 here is CASMGMAGELFF. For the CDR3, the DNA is TGTGCCAGTATGGGTATGGCCGGGGAGCTGTTTTTT.

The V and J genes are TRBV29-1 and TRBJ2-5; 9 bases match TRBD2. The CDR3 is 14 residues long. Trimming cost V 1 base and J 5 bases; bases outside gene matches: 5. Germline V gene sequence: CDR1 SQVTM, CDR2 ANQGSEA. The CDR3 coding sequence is TGCAGCGTTGAAGGTAGCGGGGGTGGGGAGACCCAGTACTTC. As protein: CSVEGSGGGETQYF.

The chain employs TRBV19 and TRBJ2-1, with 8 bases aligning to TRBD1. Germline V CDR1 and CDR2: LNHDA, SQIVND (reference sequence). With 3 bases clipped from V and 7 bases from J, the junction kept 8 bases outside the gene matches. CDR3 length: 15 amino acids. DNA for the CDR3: TGTGCCAGTAGTATGGCGGCAGGGGGCTGGAATGAGCAGTTCTTC. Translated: CASSMAAGGWNEQFF.

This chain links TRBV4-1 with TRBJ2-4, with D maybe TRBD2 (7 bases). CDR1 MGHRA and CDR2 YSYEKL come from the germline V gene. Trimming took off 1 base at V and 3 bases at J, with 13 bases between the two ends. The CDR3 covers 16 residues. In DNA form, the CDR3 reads TGCGCCAGCAGCCAAGTGGGAGGGGGGGTCAAAAACATTCAGTACTTC. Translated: CASSQVGGGVKNIQYF.

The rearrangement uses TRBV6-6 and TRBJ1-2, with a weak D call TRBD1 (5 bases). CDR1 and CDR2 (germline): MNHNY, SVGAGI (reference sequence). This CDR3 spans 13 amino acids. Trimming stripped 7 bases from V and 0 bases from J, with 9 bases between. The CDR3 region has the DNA TGTGCCAGCACCCAGACAGCTAACTATGGCTACACCTTC. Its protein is CASTQTANYGYTF.

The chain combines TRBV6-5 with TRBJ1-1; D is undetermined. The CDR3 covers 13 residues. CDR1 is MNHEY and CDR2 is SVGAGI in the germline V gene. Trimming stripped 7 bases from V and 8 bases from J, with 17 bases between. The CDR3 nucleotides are TGTGCCAGCAACCGTGAGGAGATAACAGAAGCTTTCTTT. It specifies CASNREEITEAFF.

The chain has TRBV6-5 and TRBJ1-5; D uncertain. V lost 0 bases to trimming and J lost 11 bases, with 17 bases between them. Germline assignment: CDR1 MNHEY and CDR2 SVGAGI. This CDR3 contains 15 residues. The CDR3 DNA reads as TGTGCCAGCAGTTACTCTTGGCCCCCTGAGGATTCCCAGCATTTT. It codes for CASSYSWPPEDSQHF.

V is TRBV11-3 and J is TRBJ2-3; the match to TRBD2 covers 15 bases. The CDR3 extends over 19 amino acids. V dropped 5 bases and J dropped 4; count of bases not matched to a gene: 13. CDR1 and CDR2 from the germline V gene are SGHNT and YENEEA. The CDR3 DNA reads TGTGCCAGCAGCCTCGGGACTAGCGGGGGGCTCCTCCAGGCAGATACGCAGTATTTT. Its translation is CASSLGTSGGLLQADTQYF.

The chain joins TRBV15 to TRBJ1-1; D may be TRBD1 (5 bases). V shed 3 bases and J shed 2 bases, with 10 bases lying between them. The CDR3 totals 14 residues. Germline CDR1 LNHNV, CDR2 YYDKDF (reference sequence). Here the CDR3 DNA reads TGTGCCACCAGCAGGATGACAGCAAACACTGAAGCTTTCTTT. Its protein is CATSRMTANTEAFF.

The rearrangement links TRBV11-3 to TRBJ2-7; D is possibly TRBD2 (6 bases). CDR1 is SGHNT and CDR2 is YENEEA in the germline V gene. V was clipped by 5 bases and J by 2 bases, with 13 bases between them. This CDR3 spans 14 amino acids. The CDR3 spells CASSPRREPYEQYF. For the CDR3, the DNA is TGTGCCAGCAGCCCCCGACGGGAGCCCTACGAGCAGTACTTC.

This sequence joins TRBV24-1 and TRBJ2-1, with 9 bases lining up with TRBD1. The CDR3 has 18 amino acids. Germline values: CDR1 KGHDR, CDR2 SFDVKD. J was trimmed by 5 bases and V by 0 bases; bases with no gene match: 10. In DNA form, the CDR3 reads TGTGCCACCAGTGATTTGACACTACGGGACAGGGAACACAATGAGCAGTTCTTC. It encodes CATSDLTLRDREHNEQFF.

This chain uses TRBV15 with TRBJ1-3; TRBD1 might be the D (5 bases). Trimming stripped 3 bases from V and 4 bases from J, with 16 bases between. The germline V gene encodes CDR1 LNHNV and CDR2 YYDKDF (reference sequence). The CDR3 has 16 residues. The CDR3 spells CATSSPMGTGGNTIYF. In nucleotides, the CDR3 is TGTGCCACCAGCAGTCCAATGGGGACGGGGGGAAACACCATATATTTT.

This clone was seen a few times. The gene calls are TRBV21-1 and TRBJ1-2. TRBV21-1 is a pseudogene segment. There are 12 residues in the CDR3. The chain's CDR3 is CASSKEDYGYTF. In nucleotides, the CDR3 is TGTGCCAGCAGCAAAGAGGACTATGGCTACACCTTC.

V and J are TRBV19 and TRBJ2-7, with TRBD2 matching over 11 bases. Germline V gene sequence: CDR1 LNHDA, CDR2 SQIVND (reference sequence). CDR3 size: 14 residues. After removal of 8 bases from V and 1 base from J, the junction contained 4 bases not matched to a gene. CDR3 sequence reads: CASSTSGGSYEQYF. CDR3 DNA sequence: TGTGCCAGTTCCACTAGCGGGGGTTCCTACGAGCAGTACTTC.

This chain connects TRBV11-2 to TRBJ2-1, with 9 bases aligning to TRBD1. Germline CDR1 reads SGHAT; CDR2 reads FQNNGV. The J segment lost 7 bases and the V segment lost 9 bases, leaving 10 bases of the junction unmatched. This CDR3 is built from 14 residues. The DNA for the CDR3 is TGTGCCAGTGCCCGGGACAGGGTTGCGAATGAGCAGTTCTTC. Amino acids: CASARDRVANEQFF.

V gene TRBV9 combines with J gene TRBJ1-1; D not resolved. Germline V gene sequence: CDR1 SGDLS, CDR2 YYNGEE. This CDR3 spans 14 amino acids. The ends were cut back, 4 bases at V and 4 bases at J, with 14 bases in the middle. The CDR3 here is CASSPSRVGTEAFF. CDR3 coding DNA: TGTGCCAGCAGCCCGAGTAGGGTGGGCACTGAAGCTTTCTTT. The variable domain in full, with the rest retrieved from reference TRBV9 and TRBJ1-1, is DSGVTQTPKHLITATGQRVTLRCSPRSGDLSVYWYQQSLDQGLQFLIQYYNGEERAKGNILERFSAQQFPDLHSELNLSSLELGDSALYFCASSPSRVGTEAFFGQGTRLTVV.

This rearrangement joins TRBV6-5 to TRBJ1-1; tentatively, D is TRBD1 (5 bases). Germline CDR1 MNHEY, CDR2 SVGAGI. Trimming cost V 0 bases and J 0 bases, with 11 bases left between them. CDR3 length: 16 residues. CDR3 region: CASSYSLGLMNTEAFF. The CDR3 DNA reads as TGTGCCAGCAGTTACTCGTTGGGACTGATGAACACTGAAGCTTTCTTT.

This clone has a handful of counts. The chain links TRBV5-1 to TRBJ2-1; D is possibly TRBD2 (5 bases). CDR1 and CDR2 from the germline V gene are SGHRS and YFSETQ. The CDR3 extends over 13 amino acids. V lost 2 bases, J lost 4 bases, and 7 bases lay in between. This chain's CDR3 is CASSLGGYNEQFF. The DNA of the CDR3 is TGCGCCAGCAGCTTAGGAGGATACAATGAGCAGTTCTTC.

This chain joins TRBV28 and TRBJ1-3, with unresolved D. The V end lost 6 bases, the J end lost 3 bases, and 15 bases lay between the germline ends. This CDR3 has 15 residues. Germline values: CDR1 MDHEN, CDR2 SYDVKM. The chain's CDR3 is CASSHRRGRGNTIYF. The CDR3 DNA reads TGTGCCAGCAGCCATCGACGCGGTCGTGGAAACACCATATATTTT.

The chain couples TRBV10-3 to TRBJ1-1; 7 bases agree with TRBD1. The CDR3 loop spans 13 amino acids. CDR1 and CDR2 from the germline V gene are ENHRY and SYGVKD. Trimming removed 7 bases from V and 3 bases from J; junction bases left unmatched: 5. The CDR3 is CAITFDRDTEAFF. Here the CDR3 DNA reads TGTGCCATCACCTTCGACAGGGACACTGAAGCTTTCTTT.

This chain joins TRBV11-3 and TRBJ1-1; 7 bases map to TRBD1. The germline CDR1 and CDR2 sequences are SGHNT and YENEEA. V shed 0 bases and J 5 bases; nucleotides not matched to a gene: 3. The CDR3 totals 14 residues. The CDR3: CASSLDSGGTEAFF. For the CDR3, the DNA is TGTGCCAGCAGCTTAGATTCAGGGGGGACTGAAGCTTTCTTT.

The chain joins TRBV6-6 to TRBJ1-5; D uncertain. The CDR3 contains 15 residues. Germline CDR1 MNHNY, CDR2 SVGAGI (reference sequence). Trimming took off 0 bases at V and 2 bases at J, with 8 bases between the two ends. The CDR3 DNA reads TGTGCCAGCAGTTACTCGCAGCGTGGCAATCAGCCCCAGCATTTT. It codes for CASSYSQRGNQPQHF.

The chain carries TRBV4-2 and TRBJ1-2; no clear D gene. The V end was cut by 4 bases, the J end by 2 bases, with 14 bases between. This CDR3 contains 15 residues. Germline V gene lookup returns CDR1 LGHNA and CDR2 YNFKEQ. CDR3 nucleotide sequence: TGTGCCAGCAGCCCGACATCCATGGCGAACTATGGCTACACCTTC. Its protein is CASSPTSMANYGYTF.

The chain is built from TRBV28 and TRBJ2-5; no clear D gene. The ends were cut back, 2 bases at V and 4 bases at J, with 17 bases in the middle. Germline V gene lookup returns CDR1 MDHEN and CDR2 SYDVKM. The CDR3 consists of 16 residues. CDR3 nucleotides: TGTGCCAGCAGTTTAGCCCGATTACGCCCCCGAGAGACCCAGTACTTC. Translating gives CASSLARLRPRETQYF.

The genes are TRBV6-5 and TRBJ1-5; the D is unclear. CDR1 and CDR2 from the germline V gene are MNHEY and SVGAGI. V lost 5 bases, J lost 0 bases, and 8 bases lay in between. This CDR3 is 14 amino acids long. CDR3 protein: CASSPGSSNQPQHF. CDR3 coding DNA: TGTGCCAGCAGTCCGGGGAGTAGCAATCAGCCCCAGCATTTT.